This TCR beta chain was found in a study of technical replicates of blood from a few donors. Deletions cut 1 base from V and 9 bases from J, with 25 bases between. The CDR3 has 16 amino acids. CDR1 and CDR2 from the germline V gene are SQVTM and ANQGSEA. Assay used: immunoSEQ multiplex PCR; TCRdb lists only in-frame clones, some missing. The sample lists more than 90,000 clones, roughly 95% occurring once. The J gene is TRBJ2-7, the V gene TRBV29-1, with TRBD1 as a possible D gene (5 bases). The sample was T cells isolated from PBMCs. The clonotype was recovered from a human donor in good health. The CDR3 coding sequence is TGCAGCGTTGAAGGCGGTAAGGCAGGGTTAGATGGGGTGCAGTACTTC. Protein sequence: CSVEGGKAGLDGVQYF.